A selection of T cell receptor beta chains follows, all from one sample in a study of blood T cell repertoires in COVID-19. The data were produced by immunoSEQ multiplex PCR, yet TCRdb's version contains in-frame clones alone and is incomplete. The sample consists of about 70,000 clones, 85% to 90% of them appearing once. Sequenced input: peripheral blood. Receptors originate from a man aged 80 or over with acute or convalescent COVID-19. Each CDR3 is given with its conserved first and last residue. D genes are given only for firm matches. A clone size is listed for some rows: how often the clone was seen (once, few, many), or a class if it is expanded.

j_call | d_call | v_call | cdr3_length | clone_size | cdr3_nt | cdr3_aa
TRBJ2-1 | - | TRBV5-1 | 15 | - | TGCGCCAGCAGCTTGGACGTAGGAGGGGAACCTGAGCAGTTCTTC | CASSLDVGGEPEQFF
TRBJ2-7 | TRBD2 | TRBV6-5 | 15 | - | TGTGCCAGCAGGGGACTAGCGGGAGATACCTACGAGCAGTACTTC | CASRGLAGDTYEQYF
TRBJ1-2 | TRBD1 | TRBV9 | 18 | few | TGTGCCAGCAGCGCGCCCATGTATCTGGACAGGGAAAACTATGGCTACACCTTC | CASSAPMYLDRENYGYTF
TRBJ2-7 | TRBD2 | TRBV28 | 16 | - | TGTGCCAGCAGTCTCCCTGGGGCGGGAGGCGCCTACGAGCAGTACTTC | CASSLPGAGGAYEQYF
TRBJ1-2 | TRBD1 | TRBV6-5 | 14 | - | TGTGCCAGCAGCTCACAGGGGACCAACTATGGCTACACCTTC | CASSSQGTNYGYTF
TRBJ2-7 | - | TRBV7-9 | 14 | - | TGTGCCAGCAGCTTAGATGCAGGCCAGTACGAGCAGTACTTC | CASSLDAGQYEQYF
TRBJ2-2 | TRBD1 | TRBV7-6 | 15 | - | TGTGCCAGCAGCCGGGACAGGGGGTACACCGGGGAGCTGTTTTTT | CASSRDRGYTGELFF
TRBJ2-4 | TRBD1 | TRBV18 | 16 | - | TGTGCCAGCTCACCTCCTCAGGGGGAAGCCAAAAACATTCAGTACTTC | CASSPPQGEAKNIQYF
TRBJ1-2 | - | TRBV2 | 14 | - | TGTGCCAGCAGTGGTAACACCAAAAACTATGGCTACACCTTC | CASSGNTKNYGYTF
TRBJ1-1 | - | TRBV10-3 | 13 | - | TGTGCCATCAGTGGGCAGGCAAACACTGAAGCTTTCTTT | CAISGQANTEAFF
TRBJ1-1 | - | TRBV28 | 15 | few | TGTGCCAGCAGTCCCCACTCAAATCCGGACACTGAAGCTTTCTTT | CASSPHSNPDTEAFF
TRBJ1-2 | - | TRBV2 | 13 | - | TGTGCCAGCAGTTACAGGGTTAGCTATGGCTACACCTTC | CASSYRVSYGYTF
TRBJ2-1 | TRBD2 | TRBV7-2 | 16 | - | TGTGCCAGCAGCCGGACTAGCGGGAGTCCGATGCTTGAGCAGTTCTTC | CASSRTSGSPMLEQFF
TRBJ1-3 | - | TRBV12-3/TRBV12-4 | 13 | - | TGTGCCAGCAGTTTTAATGAGGGAAACACCATATATTTT | CASSFNEGNTIYF
TRBJ2-1 | TRBD2 | TRBV10-1 | 16 | - | TGCGCCAGCAGTGAGTCGCGACTAGCGGGCGTCAATGAGCAGTTCTTC | CASSESRLAGVNEQFF
TRBJ2-1 | - | TRBV5-6 | 13 | once | TGTGCCAGCAGCTTCGGCCGGAGCAATGAGCAGTTCTTC | CASSFGRSNEQFF
TRBJ2-7 | - | TRBV6-1 | 15 | - | TGTGCCAGCAGTGAAGAAACGGGGAACCTCTACGAGCAGTACTTC | CASSEETGNLYEQYF
TRBJ2-7 | - | TRBV6-5 | 15 | - | TGTGCCAGCAGTTACTCGAAACAGGGAGAGGGCGAGCAGTACTTC | CASSYSKQGEGEQYF